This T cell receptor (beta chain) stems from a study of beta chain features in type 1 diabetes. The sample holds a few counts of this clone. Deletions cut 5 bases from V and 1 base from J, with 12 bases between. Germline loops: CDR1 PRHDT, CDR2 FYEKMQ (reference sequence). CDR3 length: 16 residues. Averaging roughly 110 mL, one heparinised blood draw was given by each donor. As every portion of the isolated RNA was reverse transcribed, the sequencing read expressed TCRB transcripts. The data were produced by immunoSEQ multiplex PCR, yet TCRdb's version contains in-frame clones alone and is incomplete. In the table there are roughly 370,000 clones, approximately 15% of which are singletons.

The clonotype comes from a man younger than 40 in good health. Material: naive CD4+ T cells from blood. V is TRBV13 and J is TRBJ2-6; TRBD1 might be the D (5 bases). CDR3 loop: CASSRRRVSGANVLTF. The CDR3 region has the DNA TGTGCCAGCAGCCGGCGCAGGGTTTCTGGGGCCAACGTCCTGACTTTC.